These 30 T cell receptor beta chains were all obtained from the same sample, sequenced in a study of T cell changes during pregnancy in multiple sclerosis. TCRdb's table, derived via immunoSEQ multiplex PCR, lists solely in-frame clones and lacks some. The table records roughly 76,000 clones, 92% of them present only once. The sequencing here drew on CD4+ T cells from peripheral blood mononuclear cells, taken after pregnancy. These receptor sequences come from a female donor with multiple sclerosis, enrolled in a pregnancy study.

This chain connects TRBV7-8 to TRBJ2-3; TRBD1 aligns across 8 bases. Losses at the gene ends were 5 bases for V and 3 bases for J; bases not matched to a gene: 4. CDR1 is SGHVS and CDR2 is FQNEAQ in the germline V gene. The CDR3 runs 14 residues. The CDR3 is CASSLRTGTDTQYF. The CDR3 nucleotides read TGTGCCAGCAGCCTTAGGACAGGGACAGATACGCAGTATTTT.

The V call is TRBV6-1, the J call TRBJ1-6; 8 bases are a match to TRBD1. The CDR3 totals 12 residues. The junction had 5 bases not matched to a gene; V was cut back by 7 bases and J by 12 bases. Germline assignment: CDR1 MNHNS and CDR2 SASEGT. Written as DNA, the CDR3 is TGTGCCAGCACCTCCACAGGGGGACCCCTCCACTTT. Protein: CASTSTGGPLHF.

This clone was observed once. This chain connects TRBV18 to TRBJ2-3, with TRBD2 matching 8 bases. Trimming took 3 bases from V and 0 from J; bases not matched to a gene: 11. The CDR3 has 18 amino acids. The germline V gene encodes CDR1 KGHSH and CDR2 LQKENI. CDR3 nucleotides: TGTGCCAGCTCACCCATCCTTGGTAGCGGGACTAGCACAGATACGCAGTATTTT. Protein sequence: CASSPILGSGTSTDTQYF.

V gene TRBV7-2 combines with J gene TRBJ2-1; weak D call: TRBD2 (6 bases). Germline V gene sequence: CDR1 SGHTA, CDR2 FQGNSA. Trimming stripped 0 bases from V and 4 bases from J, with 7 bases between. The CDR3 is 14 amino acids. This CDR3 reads CASSLAGGYNEQFF. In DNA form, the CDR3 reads TGTGCCAGCAGCTTAGCGGGGGGTTACAATGAGCAGTTCTTC.

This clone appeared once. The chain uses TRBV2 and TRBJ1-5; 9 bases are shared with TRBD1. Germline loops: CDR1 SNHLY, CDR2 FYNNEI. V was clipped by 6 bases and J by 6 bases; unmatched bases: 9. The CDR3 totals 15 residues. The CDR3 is CASSFEQGAAQPQHF. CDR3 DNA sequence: TGTGCCAGCAGCTTCGAACAGGGGGCTGCTCAGCCCCAGCATTTT.

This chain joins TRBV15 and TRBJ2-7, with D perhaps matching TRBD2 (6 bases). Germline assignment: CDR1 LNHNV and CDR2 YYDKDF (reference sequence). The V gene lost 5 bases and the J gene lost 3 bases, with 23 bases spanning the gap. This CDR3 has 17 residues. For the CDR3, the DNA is TGTGCCACCAGCCCCGGCCTCGCGGGGTTCATAGGCTACGAGCAGTACTTC. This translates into CATSPGLAGFIGYEQYF.

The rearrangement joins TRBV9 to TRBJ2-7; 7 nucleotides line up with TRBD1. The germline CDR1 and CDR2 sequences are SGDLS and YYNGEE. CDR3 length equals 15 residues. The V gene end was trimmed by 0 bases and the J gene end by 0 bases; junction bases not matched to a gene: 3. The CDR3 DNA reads TGTGCCAGCAGCGTAGAGGGGACAGCCTCCTACGAGCAGTACTTC. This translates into CASSVEGTASYEQYF.

The CDR3 spells CASSQLAGGTDTQYF. In DNA, the CDR3 is TGCGCCAGCAGCCAGCTAGCGGGGGGCACAGATACGCAGTATTTT. The chain has TRBV4-1 and TRBJ2-3; TRBD2 aligns across 10 bases. This CDR3 contains 15 residues. From germline, CDR1 is MGHRA and CDR2 YSYEKL. Losses at the gene ends were 3 bases for V and 1 base for J; bases not matched to a gene: 1.

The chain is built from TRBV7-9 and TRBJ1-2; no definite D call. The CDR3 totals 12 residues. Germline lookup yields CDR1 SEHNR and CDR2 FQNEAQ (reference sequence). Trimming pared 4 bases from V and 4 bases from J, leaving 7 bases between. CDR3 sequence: CASSSSSYGYTF. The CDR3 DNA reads TGTGCCAGCAGCTCGTCTTCCTATGGCTACACCTTC. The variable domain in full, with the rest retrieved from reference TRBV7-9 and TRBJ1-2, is DTGVSQNPRHKITKRGQNVTFRCDPISEHNRLYWYRQTLGQGPEFLTYFQNEAQLEKSRLLSDRFSAERPKGSFSTLEIQRTEQGDSAMYLCASSSSSYGYTFGSGTRLTVV.

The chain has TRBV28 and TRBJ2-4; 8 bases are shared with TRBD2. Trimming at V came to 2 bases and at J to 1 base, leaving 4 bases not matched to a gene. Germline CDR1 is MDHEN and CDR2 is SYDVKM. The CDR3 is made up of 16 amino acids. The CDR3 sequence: CASSLAAGVAKNIQYF. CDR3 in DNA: TGTGCCAGCAGTTTAGCAGCGGGGGTTGCCAAAAACATTCAGTACTTC.

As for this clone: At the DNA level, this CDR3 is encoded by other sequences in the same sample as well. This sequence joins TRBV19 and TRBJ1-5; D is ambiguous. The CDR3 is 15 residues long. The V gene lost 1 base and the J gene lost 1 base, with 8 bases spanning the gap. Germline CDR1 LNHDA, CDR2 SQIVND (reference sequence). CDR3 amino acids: CASSIGGGSNQPQHF. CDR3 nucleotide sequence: TGTGCCAGTAGTATAGGAGGAGGGAGCAATCAGCCCCAGCATTTT.

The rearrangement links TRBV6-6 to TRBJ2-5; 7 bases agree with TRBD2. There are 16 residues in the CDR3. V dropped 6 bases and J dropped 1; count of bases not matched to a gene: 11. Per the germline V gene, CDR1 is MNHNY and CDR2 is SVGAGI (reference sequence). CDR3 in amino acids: CASRFTLADPQETQYF. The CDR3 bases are TGTGCCAGCAGATTTACTCTAGCGGATCCCCAAGAGACCCAGTACTTC.

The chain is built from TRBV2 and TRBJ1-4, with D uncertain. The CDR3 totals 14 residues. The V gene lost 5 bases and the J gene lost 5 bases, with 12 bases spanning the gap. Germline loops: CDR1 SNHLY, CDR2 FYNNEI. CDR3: CASSQSSGNEKLFF. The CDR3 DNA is TGTGCCAGCAGTCAGAGCTCGGGGAATGAAAAACTGTTTTTT.

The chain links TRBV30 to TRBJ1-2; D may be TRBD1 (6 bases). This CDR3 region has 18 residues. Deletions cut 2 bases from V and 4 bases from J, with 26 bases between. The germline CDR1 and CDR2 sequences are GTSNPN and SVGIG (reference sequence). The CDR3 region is CAWSRRRSSLGGLYGYTF. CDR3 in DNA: TGTGCCTGGAGTAGAAGACGCAGTAGTCTAGGGGGTCTCTATGGCTACACCTTC.

CDR3 sequence: CASSPRNRGQDTEAFF. In DNA, the CDR3 is TGTGCCAGCTCACCCAGAAACAGGGGGCAGGACACTGAAGCTTTCTTT. The V gene is TRBV18, the J gene TRBJ1-1, with 9 nucleotides matching TRBD1. This CDR3 is built from 16 residues. The V gene end was trimmed by 3 bases and the J gene end by 3 bases; junction bases not matched to a gene: 8. Per the germline V gene, CDR1 is KGHSH and CDR2 is LQKENI.

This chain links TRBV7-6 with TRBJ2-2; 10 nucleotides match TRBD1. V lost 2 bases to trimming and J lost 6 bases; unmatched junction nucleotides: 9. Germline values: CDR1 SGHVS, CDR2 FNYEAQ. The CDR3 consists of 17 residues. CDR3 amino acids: CASSLLPGQGRSGELFF. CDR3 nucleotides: TGTGCCAGCAGCTTACTCCCGGGACAGGGGAGGTCCGGGGAGCTGTTTTTT.

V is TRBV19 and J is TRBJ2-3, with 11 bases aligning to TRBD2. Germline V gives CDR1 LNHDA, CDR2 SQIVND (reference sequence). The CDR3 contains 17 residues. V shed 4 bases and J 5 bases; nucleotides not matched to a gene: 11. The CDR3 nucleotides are TGTGCCAGTAGTACCACGACCGCTAGCGGGAGGTTAGATACGCAGTATTTT. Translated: CASSTTTASGRLDTQYF.

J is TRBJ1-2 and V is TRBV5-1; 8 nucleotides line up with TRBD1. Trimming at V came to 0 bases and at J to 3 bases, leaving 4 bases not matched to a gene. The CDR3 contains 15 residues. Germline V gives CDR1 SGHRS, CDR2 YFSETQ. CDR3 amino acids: CASSLEVQGDYGYTF. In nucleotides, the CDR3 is TGCGCCAGCAGCTTGGAGGTACAGGGGGACTATGGCTACACCTTC.

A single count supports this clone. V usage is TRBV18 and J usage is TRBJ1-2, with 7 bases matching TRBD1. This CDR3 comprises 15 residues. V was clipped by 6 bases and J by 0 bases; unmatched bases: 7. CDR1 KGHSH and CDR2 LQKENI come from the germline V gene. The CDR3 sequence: CASSQGQASNYGYTF. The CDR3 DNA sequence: TGTGCCAGCTCGCAAGGACAGGCCTCTAACTATGGCTACACCTTC.

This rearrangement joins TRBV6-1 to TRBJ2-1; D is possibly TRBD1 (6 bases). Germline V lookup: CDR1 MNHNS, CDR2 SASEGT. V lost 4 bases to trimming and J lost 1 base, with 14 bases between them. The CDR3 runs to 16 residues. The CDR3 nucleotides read TGTGCCAGCAGTGGGGGGCCGCTCGGGTCCTACAATGAGCAGTTCTTC. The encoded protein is CASSGGPLGSYNEQFF.

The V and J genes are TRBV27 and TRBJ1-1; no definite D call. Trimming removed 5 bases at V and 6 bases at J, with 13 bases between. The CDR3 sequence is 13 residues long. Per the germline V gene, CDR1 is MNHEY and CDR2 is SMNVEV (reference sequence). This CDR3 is CASSRTGMSEAFF. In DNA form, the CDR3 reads TGTGCCAGCAGTCGTACGGGAATGTCTGAAGCTTTCTTT.

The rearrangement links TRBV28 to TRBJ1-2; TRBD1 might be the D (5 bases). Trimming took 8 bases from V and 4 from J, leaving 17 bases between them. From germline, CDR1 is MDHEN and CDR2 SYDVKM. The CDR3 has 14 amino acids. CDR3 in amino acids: CASRRYGTFYGYTF. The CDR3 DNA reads TGTGCCAGCCGACGGTACGGGACTTTCTATGGCTACACCTTC.

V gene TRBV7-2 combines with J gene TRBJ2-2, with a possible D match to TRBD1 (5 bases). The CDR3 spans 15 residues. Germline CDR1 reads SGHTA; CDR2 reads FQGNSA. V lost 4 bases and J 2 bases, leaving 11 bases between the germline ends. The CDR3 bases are TGTGCCAGCAGCTCGACAGTGTATAACACCGGGGAGCTGTTTTTT. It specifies CASSSTVYNTGELFF.

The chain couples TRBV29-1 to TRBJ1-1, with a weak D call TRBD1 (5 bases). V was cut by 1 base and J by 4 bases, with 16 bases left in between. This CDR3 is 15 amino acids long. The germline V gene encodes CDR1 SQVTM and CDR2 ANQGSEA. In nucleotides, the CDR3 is TGCAGCGTTGAAGTGTACGCAGCCCAGGGCACTGAAGCTTTCTTT. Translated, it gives CSVEVYAAQGTEAFF.

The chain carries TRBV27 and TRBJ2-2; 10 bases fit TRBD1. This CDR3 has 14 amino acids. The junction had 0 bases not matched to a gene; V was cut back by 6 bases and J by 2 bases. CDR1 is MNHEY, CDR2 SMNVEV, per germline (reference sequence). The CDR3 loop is CASRTGGNTGELFF. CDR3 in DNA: TGTGCCAGCAGGACAGGGGGCAACACCGGGGAGCTGTTTTTT.

CDR3 coding DNA: TGCAGCGCGAGAGACAGGGAGAATATACTGTTTTTT. It encodes CSARDRENILFF. The chain combines TRBV29-1 with TRBJ1-4, with 7 bases fitting TRBD1. Germline V CDR1 and CDR2: SQVTM, ANQGSEA. CDR3 length: 12 residues. After removal of 7 bases from V and 13 bases from J, the junction contained 12 bases not matched to a gene.

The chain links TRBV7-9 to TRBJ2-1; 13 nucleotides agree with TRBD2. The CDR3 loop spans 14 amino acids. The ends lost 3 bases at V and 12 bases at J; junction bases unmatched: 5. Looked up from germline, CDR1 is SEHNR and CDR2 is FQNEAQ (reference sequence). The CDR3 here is CASSFGTSGISQFF. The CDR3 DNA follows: TGTGCCAGCAGCTTCGGGACTAGCGGGATCTCGCAGTTCTTC. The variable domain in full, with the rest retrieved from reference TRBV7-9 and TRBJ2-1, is DTGVSQNPRHKITKRGQNVTFRCDPISEHNRLYWYRQTLGQGPEFLTYFQNEAQLEKSRLLSDRFSAERPKGSFSTLEIQRTEQGDSAMYLCASSFGTSGISQFFGPGTRLTVL.

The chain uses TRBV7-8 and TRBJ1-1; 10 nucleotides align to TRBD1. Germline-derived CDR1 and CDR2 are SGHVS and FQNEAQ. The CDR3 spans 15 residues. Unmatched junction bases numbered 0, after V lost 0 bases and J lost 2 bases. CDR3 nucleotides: TGTGCCAGCAGCTTAGCGACAGGGGGCAACACTGAAGCTTTCTTT. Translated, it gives CASSLATGGNTEAFF.

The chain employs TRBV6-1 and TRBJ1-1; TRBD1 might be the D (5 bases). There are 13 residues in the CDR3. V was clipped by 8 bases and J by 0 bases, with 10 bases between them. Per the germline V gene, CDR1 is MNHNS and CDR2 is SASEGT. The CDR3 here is CASEEQVNTEAFF. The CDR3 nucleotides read TGTGCCAGCGAGGAACAGGTGAACACTGAAGCTTTCTTT.

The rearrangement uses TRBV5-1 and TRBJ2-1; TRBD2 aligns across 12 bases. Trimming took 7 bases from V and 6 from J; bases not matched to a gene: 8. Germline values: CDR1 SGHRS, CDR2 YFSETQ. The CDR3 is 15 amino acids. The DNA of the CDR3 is TGCGCCAGCCGACCCGGACTAGCGGGGTTCAATGAGCAGTTCTTC. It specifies CASRPGLAGFNEQFF.